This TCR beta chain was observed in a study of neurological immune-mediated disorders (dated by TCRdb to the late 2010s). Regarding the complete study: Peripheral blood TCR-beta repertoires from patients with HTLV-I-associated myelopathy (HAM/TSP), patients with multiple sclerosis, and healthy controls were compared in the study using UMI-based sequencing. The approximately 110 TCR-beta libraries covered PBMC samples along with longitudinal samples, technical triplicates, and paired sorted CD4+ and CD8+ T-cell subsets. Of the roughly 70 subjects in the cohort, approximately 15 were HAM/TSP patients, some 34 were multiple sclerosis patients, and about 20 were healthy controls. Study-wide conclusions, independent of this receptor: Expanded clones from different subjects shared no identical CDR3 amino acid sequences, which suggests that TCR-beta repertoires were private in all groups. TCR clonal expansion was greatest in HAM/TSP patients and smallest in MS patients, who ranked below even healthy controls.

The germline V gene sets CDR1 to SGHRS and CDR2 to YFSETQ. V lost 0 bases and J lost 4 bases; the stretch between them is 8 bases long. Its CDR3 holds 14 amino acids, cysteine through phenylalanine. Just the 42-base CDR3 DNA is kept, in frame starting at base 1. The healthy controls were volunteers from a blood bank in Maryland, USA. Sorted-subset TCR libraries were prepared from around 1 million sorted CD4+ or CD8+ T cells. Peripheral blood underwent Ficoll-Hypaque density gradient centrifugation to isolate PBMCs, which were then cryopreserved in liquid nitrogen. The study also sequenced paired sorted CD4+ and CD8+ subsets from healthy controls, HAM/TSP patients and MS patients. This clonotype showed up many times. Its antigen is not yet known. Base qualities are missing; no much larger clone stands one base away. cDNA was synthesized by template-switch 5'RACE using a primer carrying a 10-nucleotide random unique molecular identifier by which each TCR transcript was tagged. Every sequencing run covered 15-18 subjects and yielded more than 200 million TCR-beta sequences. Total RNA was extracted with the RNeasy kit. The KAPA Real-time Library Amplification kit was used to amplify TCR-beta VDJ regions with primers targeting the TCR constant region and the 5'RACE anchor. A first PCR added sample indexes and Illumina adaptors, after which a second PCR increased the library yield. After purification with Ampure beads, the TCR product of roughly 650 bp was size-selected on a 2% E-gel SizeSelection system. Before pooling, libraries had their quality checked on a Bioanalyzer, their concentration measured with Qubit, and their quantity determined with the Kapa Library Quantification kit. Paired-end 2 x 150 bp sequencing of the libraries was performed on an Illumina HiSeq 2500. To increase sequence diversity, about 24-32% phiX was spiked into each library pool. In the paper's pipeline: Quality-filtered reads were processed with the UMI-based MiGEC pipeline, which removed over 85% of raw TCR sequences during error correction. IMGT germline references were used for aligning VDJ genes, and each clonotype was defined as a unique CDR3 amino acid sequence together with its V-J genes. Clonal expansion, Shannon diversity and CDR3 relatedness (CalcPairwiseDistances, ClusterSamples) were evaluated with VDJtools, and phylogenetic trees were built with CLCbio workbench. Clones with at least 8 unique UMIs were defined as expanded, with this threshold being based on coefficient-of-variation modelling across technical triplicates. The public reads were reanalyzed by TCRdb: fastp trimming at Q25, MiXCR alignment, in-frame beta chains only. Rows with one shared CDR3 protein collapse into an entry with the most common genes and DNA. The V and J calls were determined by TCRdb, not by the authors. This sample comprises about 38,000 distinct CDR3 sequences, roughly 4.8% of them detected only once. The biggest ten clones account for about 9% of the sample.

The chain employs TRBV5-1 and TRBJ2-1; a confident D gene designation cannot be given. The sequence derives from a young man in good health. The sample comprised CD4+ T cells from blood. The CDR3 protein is CASSLGEAYNEQFF. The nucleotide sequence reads TGCGCCAGCAGCTTGGGAGAAGCTTACAATGAGCAGTTCTTC. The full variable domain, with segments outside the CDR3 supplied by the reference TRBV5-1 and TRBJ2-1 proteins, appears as KAGVTQTPRYLIKTRGQQVTLSCSPISGHRSVSWYQQTPGQGLQFLFEYFSETQRNKGNFPGRFSGRQFSNSRSEMNVSTLELGDSALYLCASSLGEAYNEQFFGPGTRLTVL.